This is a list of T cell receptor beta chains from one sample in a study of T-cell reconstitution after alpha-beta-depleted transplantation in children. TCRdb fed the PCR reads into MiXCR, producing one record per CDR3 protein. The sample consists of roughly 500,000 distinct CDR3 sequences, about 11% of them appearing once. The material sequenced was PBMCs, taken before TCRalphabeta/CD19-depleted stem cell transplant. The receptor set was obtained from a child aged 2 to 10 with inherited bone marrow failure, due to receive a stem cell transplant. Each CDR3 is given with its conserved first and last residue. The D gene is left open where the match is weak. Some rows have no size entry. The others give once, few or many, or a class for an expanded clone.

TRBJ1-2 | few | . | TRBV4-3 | CASSQEQGFYGYTF | TGCGCCAGCAGCCAAGAGCAGGGATTCTATGGCTACACCTTC
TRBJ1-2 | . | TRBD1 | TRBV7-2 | CASSLGGTGRHGYTF | TGTGCCAGCAGCTTAGGCGGGACAGGGAGACATGGCTACACCTTC
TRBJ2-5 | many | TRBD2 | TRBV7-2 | CASSTGLAGNQETQYF | TGTGCCAGCAGCACAGGACTAGCGGGAAATCAAGAGACCCAGTACTTC
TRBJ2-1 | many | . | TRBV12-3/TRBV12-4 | CASTLYNEQFF | TGTGCCAGCACCCTATACAATGAGCAGTTCTTC
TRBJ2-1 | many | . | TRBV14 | CASSPWRWGEGYNEQFF | TGTGCCAGCAGCCCCTGGAGGTGGGGAGAAGGGTACAATGAGCAGTTCTTC
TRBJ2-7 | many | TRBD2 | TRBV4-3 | CASSQEASGTNSYEQYF | TGCGCCAGCAGCCAAGAAGCTAGCGGGACTAATTCCTACGAGCAGTACTTC
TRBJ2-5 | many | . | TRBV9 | CASSVSSLETQYF | TGTGCCAGCAGCGTTTCTTCCTTGGAGACCCAGTACTTC
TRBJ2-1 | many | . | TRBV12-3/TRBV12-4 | CASGLSSYNEQFF | TGTGCCAGCGGACTCAGCTCCTACAATGAGCAGTTCTTC
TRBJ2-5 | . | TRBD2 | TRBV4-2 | CASSQLLAGGPGLGETQYF | TGTGCCAGCAGCCAATTACTAGCGGGAGGGCCCGGGCTTGGCGAGACCCAGTACTTC
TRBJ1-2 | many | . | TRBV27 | CASSQTSAYGYTF | TGTGCCAGCAGCCAGACCAGCGCCTATGGCTACACCTTC
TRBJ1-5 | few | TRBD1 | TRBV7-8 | CASSLVGAGTGGNQPQHF | TGTGCCAGCAGCTTAGTAGGGGCCGGGACAGGGGGCAATCAGCCCCAGCATTTT
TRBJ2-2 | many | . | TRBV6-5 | CASSYNRPGELFF | TGTGCCAGCAGTTATAACCGGCCCGGGGAGCTGTTTTTT
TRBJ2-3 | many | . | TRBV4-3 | CASSQALEIDTQYF | TGCGCCAGCAGCCAAGCCTTGGAAATAGATACGCAGTATTTT
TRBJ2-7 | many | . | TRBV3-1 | CASSQDPAVSSYEQYF | TGTGCCAGCAGCCAAGACCCAGCGGTCAGCTCCTACGAGCAGTACTTC
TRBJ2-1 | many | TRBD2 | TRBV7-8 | CASRSSGSRYEQFF | TGTGCCAGCAGATCTAGCGGGAGTAGGTATGAGCAGTTCTTC